A selection of T cell receptor beta chains follows, all from one sample in a study of PD-1 blockade in classical Hodgkin lymphoma. The protocol was immunoSEQ multiplex PCR, while the TCRdb copy is restricted to in-frame clones and leaves out a portion. The sample yields 50,000 to 75,000 clones, about 91% seen once. The source was peripheral blood mononuclear cells (PBMCs), collected at baseline. Every receptor here comes from a human donor with classical Hodgkin lymphoma. The CDR3 runs from the conserved cysteine through the conserved F or W. A D gene is named only where the DNA matches it firmly. Size is stated for part of the rows, as once, few or many counts, or as a class when the clone is expanded.

v_gene	d_gene	abundance	j_gene	CDR3nt	CDR3aa
TRBV5-4	NA	NA	TRBJ1-1	TGTGCCAGCAGCTTGTGGTTGCGGACTGAAGCTTTCTTT	CASSLWLRTEAFF
TRBV7-9	TRBD2	NA	TRBJ2-2	TGTGCCAGCAGCTTAGGTTTAGGACTAGCGACCAACACCGGGGAGCTGTTTTTT	CASSLGLGLATNTGELFF
TRBV7-2	NA	NA	TRBJ1-5	TGTGCCAGCAGCTTAGAGCGCAATCAGCCCCAGCATTTT	CASSLERNQPQHF
TRBV19	NA	NA	TRBJ2-5	TGTGCCAGTAGTATCGGGCCCGGACTGAGCCAGTACTTC	CASSIGPGLSQYF
TRBV19	NA	NA	TRBJ2-1	TGTGCCACAAGTGACAGCTCTCCCTCCTACAATGAGCAGTTCTTC	CATSDSSPSYNEQFF
TRBV6-6	TRBD2	NA	TRBJ2-1	TGTGCCAGCAGTCGGAGCGGGGGGAAAAACAATGAGCAGTTCTTC	CASSRSGGKNNEQFF
TRBV9	NA	NA	TRBJ2-2	TGTGCCAGCCTGAAGGGGCTGGACACCGGGGAGCTGTTTTTT	CASLKGLDTGELFF
TRBV27	TRBD1	NA	TRBJ1-2	TGTGCCAGCCGGGGACAGGGACCTAACTATGGCTACACCTTC	CASRGQGPNYGYTF
TRBV21-1	NA	NA	TRBJ2-5	TGTGCCAGCAGCTCGGGAGACAGTAAAGAGACCCAGTACTTC	CASSSGDSKETQYF
TRBV28	TRBD1	NA	TRBJ2-7	TGTGCCAGCAGTCTCCGGACAGGGGATATTGAGCAGTACTTC	CASSLRTGDIEQYF
TRBV10-3	TRBD1	NA	TRBJ1-3	TGTGCCATCGCAAACAGGGGTATAGCTGGAAACACCATATATTTT	CAIANRGIAGNTIYF
TRBV9	NA	once	TRBJ2-2	TGTGCCAGCAGCACCACCCCCGGGGCGGAGGGCACCGGGGAGCTGTTTTTT	CASSTTPGAEGTGELFF
TRBV19	TRBD1	NA	TRBJ1-6	TGTGCCAGTAGCCGGACAGGGGAGCGATCACCCCTCCACTTT	CASSRTGERSPLHF
TRBV28	NA	NA	TRBJ1-1	TGTGCCAGCAGTGCCGGGGTACAGGGATTGAGCACTGAAGCTTTCTTT	CASSAGVQGLSTEAFF
TRBV13	NA	NA	TRBJ2-2	TGTGCCAGCAGCCGCTTAGACAGGAACACCGGGGAGCTGTTTTTT	CASSRLDRNTGELFF
TRBV4-3	TRBD1	once	TRBJ2-3	TGCGCCAGCAGCCAAGGGACAGGAGGTAGCACAGATACGCAGTATTTT	CASSQGTGGSTDTQYF
TRBV15	TRBD1	few	TRBJ1-4	TGTGCCACCAGCAGCCTTGGGACAGGGGGCGAGCGAGAAAAACTGTTTTTT	CATSSLGTGGEREKLFF
TRBV28	NA	NA	TRBJ1-1	TGTGCCAGCAGTCCAGGGGTCTCTGACACTGAAGCTTTCTTT	CASSPGVSDTEAFF
TRBV19	NA	NA	TRBJ2-1	TGTGCCAGTAGGAGGGACGGTCTTATGGCCTACAATGAGCAGTTCTTC	CASRRDGLMAYNEQFF
TRBV7-9	TRBD1	NA	TRBJ1-1	TGTGCCAGCAGCCCGGGCACAGGGGGGGTGAGGACTGAAGCTTTCTTT	CASSPGTGGVRTEAFF
TRBV14	NA	NA	TRBJ2-1	TGTGCCAGCAGCCAAGAACCGCCCGGATCCCTGGGGTCCTACAATGAGCAGTTCTTC	CASSQEPPGSLGSYNEQFF
TRBV21-1	NA	medium-sized	TRBJ1-1	TGTGCCAGCAGCAAAGGGCTACAGGGGGCAGGGGGTTATACTGAAGCTTTCTTT	CASSKGLQGAGGYTEAFF
TRBV2	TRBD1	NA	TRBJ1-2	TGTGCCAGCAGTGAAACAGGGGAGGGTTCTGGCTACACCTTC	CASSETGEGSGYTF
TRBV15	NA	few	TRBJ2-7	TGTGCCACCAGCAGTTCTGGGGGGGGCCCTCGAGAGTACTTC	CATSSSGGGPREYF
TRBV28	NA	NA	TRBJ1-2	TGTGCCAGCAGTCCGCCCCTAATCGGCTACACCTTC	CASSPPLIGYTF
TRBV28	NA	NA	TRBJ1-5	TGTGCCAGCAGTTTAATACAGGACAATCAGCCCCAGCATTTT	CASSLIQDNQPQHF
TRBV30	NA	NA	TRBJ1-6	TGTGCCTGGAGTTCCCTTCGGCAGGGAGGCAATTCACCCCTCCACTTT	CAWSSLRQGGNSPLHF
TRBV27	NA	NA	TRBJ1-1	TGTGCCAGCAGTTTAGGGCAGCCGAACACTGAAGCTTTCTTT	CASSLGQPNTEAFF
TRBV9	NA	NA	TRBJ1-3	TGTGCCAGCAGCGTAGAGGGTGTGGATGGAAACACCATATATTTT	CASSVEGVDGNTIYF
TRBV7-3	NA	NA	TRBJ2-2	TGTGCCAGCAGCTTAACGTTGGGGACCCTTCACACCGGGGAGCTGTTTTTT	CASSLTLGTLHTGELFF
TRBV6-1	NA	NA	TRBJ2-1	TGTGCCAGCAGTGATCCAGGGAATGAGCAGTTCTTC	CASSDPGNEQFF
TRBV28	TRBD1	NA	TRBJ1-6	TGTGCCAGCAGTCCCCTATGGACAGGGTACCTTCATAATTCACCCCTCCACTTT	CASSPLWTGYLHNSPLHF
TRBV27	NA	NA	TRBJ2-7	TGTGCCAGCAGTTTGAGGGGCGGACCCTACGAGCAGTACTTC	CASSLRGGPYEQYF
TRBV4-1	TRBD2	NA	TRBJ2-3	TGCGCCAGCAGCCAAGCTGGAGCGGGGGGGCCGGAATTCACAGATACGCAGTATTTT	CASSQAGAGGPEFTDTQYF
TRBV6-1	NA	NA	TRBJ2-7	TGTGCCAGCAACCCGGGAGCCGAGCAGTACTTC	CASNPGAEQYF